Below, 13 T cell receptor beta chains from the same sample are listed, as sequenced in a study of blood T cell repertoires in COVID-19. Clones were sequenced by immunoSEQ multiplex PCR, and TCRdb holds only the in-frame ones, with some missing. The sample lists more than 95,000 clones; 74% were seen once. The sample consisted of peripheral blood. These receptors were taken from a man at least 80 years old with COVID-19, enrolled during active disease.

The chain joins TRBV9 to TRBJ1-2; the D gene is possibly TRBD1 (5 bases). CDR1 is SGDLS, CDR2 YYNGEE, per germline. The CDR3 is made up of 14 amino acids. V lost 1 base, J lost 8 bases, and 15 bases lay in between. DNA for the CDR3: TGTGCCAGCAGCGTATCGGGGGGGATTAGCGGCTACACCTTC. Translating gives CASSVSGGISGYTF.

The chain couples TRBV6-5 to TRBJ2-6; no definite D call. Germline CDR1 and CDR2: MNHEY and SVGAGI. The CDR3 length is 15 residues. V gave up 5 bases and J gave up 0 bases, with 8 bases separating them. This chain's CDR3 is CASSPRASGANVLTF. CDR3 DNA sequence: TGTGCCAGCAGTCCCCGAGCCTCTGGGGCCAACGTCCTGACTTTC.

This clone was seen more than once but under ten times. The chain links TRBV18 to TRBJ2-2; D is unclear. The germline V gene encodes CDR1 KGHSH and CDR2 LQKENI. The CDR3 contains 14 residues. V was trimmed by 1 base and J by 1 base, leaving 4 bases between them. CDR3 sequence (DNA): TGTGCCAGCTCACCACTTCGGAACACCGGGGAGCTGTTTTTT. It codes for CASSPLRNTGELFF. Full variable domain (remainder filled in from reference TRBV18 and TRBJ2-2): NAGVMQNPRHLVRRRGQEARLRCSPMKGHSHVYWYRQLPEEGLKFMVYLQKENIIDESGMPKERFSAEFPKEGPSILRIQQVVRGDSAAYFCASSPLRNTGELFFGEGSRLTVL.

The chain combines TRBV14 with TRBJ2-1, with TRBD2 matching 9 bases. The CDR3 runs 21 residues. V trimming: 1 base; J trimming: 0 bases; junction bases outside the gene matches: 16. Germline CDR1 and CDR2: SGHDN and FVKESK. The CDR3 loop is CASSQVSPLAGTLSSYNEQFF. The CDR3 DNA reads TGTGCCAGCAGCCAAGTATCCCCACTAGCGGGCACCCTGAGCTCCTACAATGAGCAGTTCTTC.

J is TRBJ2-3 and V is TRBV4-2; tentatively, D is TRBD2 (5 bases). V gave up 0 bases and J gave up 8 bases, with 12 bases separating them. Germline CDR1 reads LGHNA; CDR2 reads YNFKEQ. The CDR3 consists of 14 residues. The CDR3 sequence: CASSQDPGTGTQYF. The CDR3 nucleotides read TGTGCCAGCAGCCAAGATCCGGGAACGGGTACGCAGTATTTT.

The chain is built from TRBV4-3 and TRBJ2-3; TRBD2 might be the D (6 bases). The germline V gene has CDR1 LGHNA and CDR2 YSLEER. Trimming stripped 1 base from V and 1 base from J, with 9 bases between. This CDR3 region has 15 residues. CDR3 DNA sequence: TGCGCCAGCAGCCAAGGGGCTAGCGGCACAGATACGCAGTATTTT. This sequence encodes CASSQGASGTDTQYF.

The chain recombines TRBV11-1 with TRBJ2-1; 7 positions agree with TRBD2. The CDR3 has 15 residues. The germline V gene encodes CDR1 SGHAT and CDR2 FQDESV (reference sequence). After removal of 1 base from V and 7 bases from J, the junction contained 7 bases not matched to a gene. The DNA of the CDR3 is TGTGCCAGCAGCTTAGATGGGGGAGGGCCAAATGAGCAGTTCTTC. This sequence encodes CASSLDGGGPNEQFF.

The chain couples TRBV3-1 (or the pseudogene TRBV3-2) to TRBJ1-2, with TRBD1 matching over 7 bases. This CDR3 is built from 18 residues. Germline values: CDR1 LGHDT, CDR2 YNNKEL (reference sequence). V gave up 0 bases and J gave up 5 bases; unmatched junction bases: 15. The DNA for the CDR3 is TGTGCCAGCAGCCAAGATTGGGGTGCAGGGGGATCCCTATATGGCTACACCTTC. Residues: CASSQDWGAGGSLYGYTF.

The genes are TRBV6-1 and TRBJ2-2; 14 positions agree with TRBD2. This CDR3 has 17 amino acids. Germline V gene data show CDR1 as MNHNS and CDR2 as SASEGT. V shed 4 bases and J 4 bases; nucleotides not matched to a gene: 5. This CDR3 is CASSVVGLAGGTGELFF. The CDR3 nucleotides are TGTGCCAGCAGTGTCGTTGGACTAGCGGGAGGCACCGGGGAGCTGTTTTTT.

CDR3: CASSFFGGNAEAFF. CDR3 nucleotide sequence: TGTGCCAGCAGCTTTTTTGGAGGGAATGCTGAAGCTTTCTTT. V usage is TRBV5-8 and J usage is TRBJ1-1; D is undetermined. CDR3 length: 14 amino acids. Germline loops: CDR1 SGHTS, CDR2 YDEGEE. V was pared by 2 bases and J by 6 bases, with 14 bases between. Together with reference TRBV5-8 and TRBJ1-1, the CDR3 gives the full variable domain: EAGVTQSPTHLIKTRGQQATLRCSPISGHTSVYWYQQALGLGLQFLLWYDEGEERNRGNFPPRFSGRQFPNYSSELNVNALELEDSALYLCASSFFGGNAEAFFGQGTRLTVV.

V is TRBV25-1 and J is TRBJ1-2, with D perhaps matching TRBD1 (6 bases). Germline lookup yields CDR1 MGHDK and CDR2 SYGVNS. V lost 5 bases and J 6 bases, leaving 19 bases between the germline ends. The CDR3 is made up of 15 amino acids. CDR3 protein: CASSRGGLRADGYTF. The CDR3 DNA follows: TGTGCCAGCAGTCGAGGGGGTCTGAGGGCGGATGGCTACACCTTC.

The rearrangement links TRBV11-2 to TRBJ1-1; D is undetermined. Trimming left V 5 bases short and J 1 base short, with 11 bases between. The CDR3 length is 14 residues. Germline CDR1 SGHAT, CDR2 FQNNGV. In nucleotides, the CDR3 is TGTGCCAGCAGCCCTTCCAGGCCGAACACTGAAGCTTTCTTT. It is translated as CASSPSRPNTEAFF.

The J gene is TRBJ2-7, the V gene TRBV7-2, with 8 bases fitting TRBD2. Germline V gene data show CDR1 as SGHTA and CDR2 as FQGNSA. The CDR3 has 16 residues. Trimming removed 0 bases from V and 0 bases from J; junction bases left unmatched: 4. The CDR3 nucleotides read TGTGCCAGCAGCTTAGCGAGCGGGAGTAACTCCTACGAGCAGTACTTC. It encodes CASSLASGSNSYEQYF. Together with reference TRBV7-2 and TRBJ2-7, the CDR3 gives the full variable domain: GAGVSQSPSNKVTEKGKDVELRCDPISGHTALYWYRQSLGQGLEFLIYFQGNSAPDKSGLPSDRFSAERTGGSVSTLTIQRTQQEDSAVYLCASSLASGSNSYEQYFGPGTRLTVT.